This TCR beta chain was recovered during a study of CD8 T cells in ankylosing spondylitis (dated by TCRdb to the late 2010s). Background on the whole study: The study set out to find disease-linked TCR variants by profiling T cell receptor beta repertoires in ankylosing spondylitis patients and healthy donors. Peripheral blood was sampled, and synovial fluid was additionally collected from ankylosing spondylitis patients. The full study cohort was made up of about 25 ankylosing spondylitis patients and 108 healthy donors. Broad study findings and their caveats: The disease-linked clones were reported to be significantly enriched in matched synovial fluid samples from ankylosing spondylitis patients. Some motif variants were previously reported in synovial fluid and blood of reactive arthritis patients, suggesting common disease-initiation mechanisms. Blood from ankylosing spondylitis patients appeared to be characterized by a TCR beta motif made up of 8 or 9 highly homologous amino acid variants. In peripheral blood, the disease-linked clones were found at relatively low frequencies and had a CD8+ phenotype.

In the germline V gene, CDR1 corresponds to SGHTA and CDR2 to FQGTGA. V lost 2 bases and J lost 6 bases, and the count of bases not matched to a germline gene is 3. From the cysteine through the phenylalanine, the CDR3 covers 14 amino acids. Only the CDR3 DNA is retained, 42 bases long and in frame from the first base. This clonotype was found many times. Its antigen is unknown. No clone much larger than this one lies a single base away; base qualities are absent. The sequencer listed for this sample is Illumina HiSeq 2500. Quantitative 5'-RACE with molecular barcodes was used to prepare TCR beta libraries. From the authors' description of their analysis: A new computational method based on a probabilistic model of VDJ rearrangement was used to identify disease-linked TCR variants. TCRdb took the public reads, trimmed them with fastp at Q25, ran MiXCR for clone calling and kept in-frame beta chains. All rows with the same CDR3 protein become a single entry with the most common DNA and genes. For this entry, the V and J calls and clone size follow TCRdb and not the study's own pipeline. This sample holds 300,000 to 350,000 distinct CDR3 sequences; around 10% were observed only once. The biggest ten clones account for about 10% of the sample.

The source is a female donor with ankylosing spondylitis or in good health (not recorded which). Sequenced: blood, either unsorted or a sorted T cell fraction (not recorded which). The V and J genes are TRBV7-3 and TRBJ2-2; 7 bases in the junction line up with TRBD2. The nucleotide sequence reads TGTGCCAGCAGCTTATCTAGCGGCGCCGGGGAGCTGTTTTTT. It translates as CASSLSSGAGELFF. The CDR3, completed at both ends by the reference TRBV7-3 and TRBJ2-2 genes, gives the full variable domain GAGVSQTPSNKVTEKGKYVELRCDPISGHTALYWYRQSLGQGPEFLIYFQGTGAADDSGLPNDRFFAVRPEGSVSTLKIQRTERGDSAVYLCASSLSSGAGELFFGEGSRLTVL.